These T cell receptor beta chains were read from a single sample in a study of cytomegalovirus exposure and HLA in healthy donors. Data came from immunoSEQ multiplex PCR; TCRdb stores just in-frame clones and leaves some out. Its clone listing holds about 32,000 clones. The specimen sequenced was PBMCs. These receptor sequences come from a female donor in good health and CMV-seronegative. CDR3s include the opening cysteine and the closing phenylalanine or tryptophan. D genes are given only for firm matches.

V gene	D gene	J gene	CDR3 DNA	CDR3 protein
TRBV29-1	.	TRBJ1-2	TGCAGCGTTGTATCGGGGTATGGCTACACCTTC	CSVVSGYGYTF
TRBV5-6	.	TRBJ1-4	TGTGCCAGCAGCTTGTGGGGGGGCGGATCCGAAAAACTGTTTTTT	CASSLWGGGSEKLFF
TRBV2	TRBD2	TRBJ2-2	TGTGCCATCCGGGGGGGCACCGGGGAGCTGTTTTTT	CAIRGGTGELFF
TRBV7-8	TRBD2	TRBJ2-1	TGTGCCAGCAGCTTAAGGGCCGGGGGGGCCTTAGAGCAGTTCTTC	CASSLRAGGALEQFF
TRBV27	TRBD1	TRBJ1-1	TGTGCCAGCAGTTCCCCGCGGCAGGGGGTTAACACTGAAGCTTTCTTT	CASSSPRQGVNTEAFF
TRBV6-5	.	TRBJ1-2	TGTGCCAGCAGTTCACGGTCGTCCCGGGGGTATGGCTACACCTTC	CASSSRSSRGYGYTF
TRBV28	TRBD1	TRBJ2-7	TGTGCCAGCAGCGACAGGGGCGGGCCTCTCAAGCAGTACTTC	CASSDRGGPLKQYF
TRBV7-8	.	TRBJ2-3	TGTGCCAGCAGCCCACGAGCGGCTTCTAGCACAGATACGCAGTATTTT	CASSPRAASSTDTQYF
TRBV5-6	TRBD1	TRBJ1-6	TGTGCCAGCAGCTTGGGGGACAGAGATAATTCACCCCTCCACTTT	CASSLGDRDNSPLHF
TRBV5-1	.	TRBJ1-2	TGCGCCAGCAGCGGTGGTACAGCCCCATATGGCTACACCTTC	CASSGGTAPYGYTF
TRBV7-2	TRBD2	TRBJ2-1	TGTGCCAGCAGCTTAGCGGTACGGGGGGGGCCCTACAATGAGCAGTTCTTC	CASSLAVRGGPYNEQFF
TRBV6-1	.	TRBJ1-1	TGTGCCAGCAGTGTCAATGTGAACACTGAAGCTTTCTTT	CASSVNVNTEAFF
TRBV30	.	TRBJ2-2	TGTGCCTGGAGTAGACAGATCACCGGGGAGCTGTTTTTT	CAWSRQITGELFF
TRBV7-9	.	TRBJ2-7	TGTGCCAGCAGCTTAGCGGACAGCTCCTACGAGCAGTACTTC	CASSLADSSYEQYF
TRBV2	.	TRBJ1-6	TGTGCCAGCAGATACAGGGTAAATTCACCCCTCCACTTT	CASRYRVNSPLHF
TRBV5-5	TRBD1	TRBJ1-1	TGTGCCAGCAGCATACAGGGGGACACACCTGAAGCTTTCTTT	CASSIQGDTPEAFF
TRBV19	TRBD1	TRBJ1-6	TGTGCCAGTAGTATAGAGACAGGGAGGAATTCACCCCTCCACTTT	CASSIETGRNSPLHF
TRBV18	TRBD1	TRBJ2-7	TGTGCCAGCTCACCCGGGACAGGCATTACCTACGAGCAGTACTTC	CASSPGTGITYEQYF
TRBV18	.	TRBJ1-1	TGTGCCAGCTCACAGGGAGACTCAGCTTTCTTT	CASSQGDSAFF
TRBV18	TRBD1	TRBJ1-1	TGTGCCAGCTCACCTACCCAGGGGGGCACTGAAGCTTTCTTT	CASSPTQGGTEAFF
TRBV19	.	TRBJ2-7	TGTGCCAGTAGTATAGGAGGACTGACCCACGAGCAGTACTTC	CASSIGGLTHEQYF
TRBV7-9	TRBD1	TRBJ1-2	TGTGCCAGCAGCTTAGCCGGGACAGTTTATGGCTACACCTTC	CASSLAGTVYGYTF
TRBV7-2	TRBD2	TRBJ2-1	TGTGCCAGCAGCCCCGTTCCGGGGGGGTACAATGAGCAGTTCTTC	CASSPVPGGYNEQFF
TRBV7-6	.	TRBJ2-7	TGTGCCAGCAGCTTAGGCTTAGTCCGAGGGGGGGGTGACGAGCAGTACTTC	CASSLGLVRGGGDEQYF
TRBV4-3	TRBD2	TRBJ2-3	TGCGCCAGCAGCGAGGAACCGGGACTAGCGGGGGGGGGTACGCAGTATTTT	CASSEEPGLAGGGTQYF
TRBV5-4	.	TRBJ1-1	TGTGCCAGCAGCTTTGGAGATTACACTGAAGCTTTCTTT	CASSFGDYTEAFF
TRBV5-4	.	TRBJ2-1	TGTGCCAGCAGCTTGGCTACCGGGGGACCAATTAATCGCCTCTTC	CASSLATGGPINRLF
TRBV4-3	.	TRBJ1-2	TGCGCCAGCAGCCAAGATGGCAGGGACTCTGGCTACACCTTC	CASSQDGRDSGYTF
TRBV2	.	TRBJ1-5	TGTGCCAGCAGTGAAGGGGCAGGGTCGGCGCCCCAGCATTTT	CASSEGAGSAPQHF
TRBV5-4	TRBD1	TRBJ2-5	TGTGCCAGCAGCCCCCAGGGGTCAGGGGGGACCCAGTACTTC	CASSPQGSGGTQYF
TRBV9	TRBD1	TRBJ2-3	TGTGCCAGCAGCGTTTCAGGGGGACAGGCGGCAGATACGCAGTATTTT	CASSVSGGQAADTQYF
TRBV28	TRBD1	TRBJ1-2	TGTGCCAGCAGGGTGACAGGGGGCGGATATGGCTACACCTTC	CASRVTGGGYGYTF
TRBV9	.	TRBJ2-1	TGTGCCAGCACCCCCTTGTCAGGGGTGTCCTACAATGAGCAGTTCTTC	CASTPLSGVSYNEQFF
TRBV9	.	TRBJ2-1	TGTGCCAGCAGCCCGCGGGGCCTAACCGATGAGCAGTTCTTC	CASSPRGLTDEQFF
TRBV6-1	.	TRBJ1-5	TGTGCCAGCAGCCTGACTTGGGAGAGCAATCAGCCCCAGCATTTT	CASSLTWESNQPQHF
TRBV5-1	TRBD1	TRBJ1-1	TGCGCCAGCAGCTTGGATTGGACAGGGTCTCGTATCGACACTGAAGCTTTCTTT	CASSLDWTGSRIDTEAFF
TRBV7-2	.	TRBJ1-5	TGTGCCAGCAGCTTAGGATGGGGCTCCAATCAGCCCCAGCATTTT	CASSLGWGSNQPQHF
TRBV2	.	TRBJ1-5	TGTGCCAGCAGTAAGCTGAATAGCAATCAGCCCCAGCATTTT	CASSKLNSNQPQHF
TRBV7-3	TRBD1	TRBJ1-2	TGTGCCAGCAGCCCCACGGGACAGGGGTATGGCTACACCTTC	CASSPTGQGYGYTF
TRBV5-5	TRBD2	TRBJ2-1	TGTGCCAGCAGCCCCGGGGGGTGGAATGAGCAGTTCTTC	CASSPGGWNEQFF
TRBV28	.	TRBJ1-5	TGTGCCAGCAGTTTTCTAGGGGCAGTTAATCAGCCCCAGCATTTT	CASSFLGAVNQPQHF
TRBV7-2	TRBD2	TRBJ2-7	TGTGCCAGCAGCTTACTACTAGCGGGGGGGAACGAGCAGTACTTC	CASSLLLAGGNEQYF
TRBV7-3	.	TRBJ2-3	TGTGCCAGCAGCCCAAGGGCGGGGTCAGATACGCAGTATTTT	CASSPRAGSDTQYF
TRBV30	.	TRBJ2-1	TGTGCCTGGAGTGTTGGGCTAGCGTCCAATGAGCAGTTCTTC	CAWSVGLASNEQFF
TRBV19	.	TRBJ1-6	TGTGCCAGTAGTGAGTTCTATAATTCACCCCTCCACTTT	CASSEFYNSPLHF
TRBV12-5	TRBD1	TRBJ1-1	TGTGCTAGTGGTGACAGGGGGGGGAACACTGAAGCTTTCTTT	CASGDRGGNTEAFF
TRBV10-2	.	TRBJ1-1	TGCGCCAGCAGTGAAGCATGGACTGAAGCTTTCTTT	CASSEAWTEAFF
TRBV19	.	TRBJ1-6	TGTGCCAGTAGACGCCGGGATAAAAATTCACCCCTCCACTTT	CASRRRDKNSPLHF
TRBV11-2	.	TRBJ1-1	TGTGCCAGCAGCTTAGCAGGCACCCGAACCTTCTTT	CASSLAGTRTFF
TRBV7-7	.	TRBJ2-2	TGTGCCAGCAGCCTATACAGGGTTAACACCGGGGAGCTGTTTTTT	CASSLYRVNTGELFF
TRBV7-3	.	TRBJ2-7	TGTGCCAGCAGCTTAACAGGGGCGTACGAGCAGTACTTC	CASSLTGAYEQYF
TRBV20-1	.	TRBJ2-7	TGCAGTGCCCCGGTGGCGGTTCGGCTCACATTC	CSAPVAVRLTF
TRBV7-3	TRBD1	TRBJ2-7	TGTGCCAGCAGCTGGGGGACAGGGGGATTAAGCTCCTACGAGCAGTACTTC	CASSWGTGGLSSYEQYF
TRBV5-4	TRBD2	TRBJ2-1	TGTGCCAGCACCTCCCGACTAGCGGGGAACAATGAGCAGTTCTTC	CASTSRLAGNNEQFF
TRBV6-6	.	TRBJ1-1	TGTGCCAGCAACGGACAGACGAACACTGAAGCTTTCTTT	CASNGQTNTEAFF
TRBV6-1	.	TRBJ2-7	TGTGCCAGCAGTGAAGAACTACAGTACTTC	CASSEELQYF
TRBV10-2	TRBD1	TRBJ2-7	TGCGCCAGCAGGCGGACAGGGGGCGAGCAGTACTTC	CASRRTGGEQYF
TRBV15	.	TRBJ2-1	TGTGCCACCAGCGATGGTCCGTCAGGTGAGCAGTTCTTC	CATSDGPSGEQFF
TRBV7-9	.	TRBJ2-6	TGTGCCAGCAGCTGGGGACGCGGAGGGGGCGATGGGGCCAACGTCCTGACTTTC	CASSWGRGGGDGANVLTF